The 14 T cell receptor beta chains below come from one sample, sequenced in a study of regulatory T cells in long-lasting Graves disease. Construction of TCR beta libraries relied on iRepertoire HTBI primers and on Arm-PCR targeting CDR3 regions. TCRdb independently ran MiXCR on the multiplex PCR reads; one entry per CDR3 protein. Seen here are 300,000 to 400,000 distinct CDR3 sequences, 15% to 19% observed once, and the top ten hold around a fifth. Noted time point: newly diagnosed GD, antithyroid drugs for less than 3 months. RNA from PBMCs was the source of the TCR library. The source material was peripheral blood mononuclear cells (PBMCs), sampled at new diagnosis, from a patient treated with antithyroid drugs. The receptor set was obtained from a female donor with Graves disease.

This clonotype was recorded a few times. This chain uses TRBV9 with TRBJ2-1; D not resolved. V shed 0 bases and J shed 5 bases, with 18 bases lying between them. The CDR3 is made up of 17 amino acids. Germline loops: CDR1 SGDLS, CDR2 YYNGEE. CDR3 in amino acids: CASSVGDVGLLHNEQFF. DNA for the CDR3: TGTGCCAGCAGCGTAGGGGATGTCGGCCTCCTTCACAATGAGCAGTTCTTC.

This clonotype was detected many times. The chain has TRBV10-1 and TRBJ2-1; D is unresolved. The germline V and J ends were trimmed by 5 bases and 4 bases, with 6 bases remaining between them. Germline V gene sequence: CDR1 WNHNN, CDR2 SYGVQD (reference sequence). CDR3 length: 12 amino acids. CDR3 in amino acids: CASSSNYNEQFF. For the CDR3, the DNA is TGCGCCAGCAGTTCTAATTACAATGAGCAGTTCTTC.

This clonotype was detected many times. One end of the junction is discordant with germline, which a read error may explain. The chain employs TRBV11-2 and TRBJ2-3, with TRBD1 matching over 8 bases. The DNA matches TRBJ2-5 better at its end, which makes the J call doubtful. The V gene's germline CDR1 is SGHAT and CDR2 FQNNGV. This CDR3 contains 15 residues. CDR3 bases: TGTGCCAGCGGCTTAGATCGGACAGGGTGGGAGACCCAGTACTTC. Its translation is CASGLDRTGWETQYF.

This clonotype was seen ten or more times. This chain connects TRBV6-2 or TRBV6-3 to TRBJ2-2, with TRBD2 matching over 7 bases. Trimming at V came to 2 bases and at J to 2 bases, leaving 5 bases not matched to a gene. CDR1 is MNHEY, CDR2 SVGEGT, per germline. CDR3 length: 16 residues. In DNA form, the CDR3 reads TGTGCCAGCAGTTACGGCCTAGCGGTTAACACCGGGGAGCTGTTTTTT. Its translation is CASSYGLAVNTGELFF.

The chain couples TRBV7-3 to TRBJ1-1, with D unresolved. V lost 2 bases, J lost 7 bases, and 11 bases lay in between. CDR3 length equals 13 residues. The germline V gene has CDR1 SGHTA and CDR2 FQGTGA. CDR3 bases: TGTGCCAGCAGCTTAGTCGGTGGATATGAAGCTTTCTTT. Encoded protein: CASSLVGGYEAFF.

This clonotype was detected ten times or more. The J gene is TRBJ1-6, the V gene TRBV28; tentative D call: TRBD1 (6 bases). Germline assignment: CDR1 MDHEN and CDR2 SYDVKM. Between the trimmed V and J ends, which lost 3 bases and 9 bases, there was a span of 15 bases. CDR3 length: 15 amino acids. The CDR3 bases are TGTGCCAGCAGTTTTTTACAGGGAGATGGTTCACCCCTCCACTTT. The encoded protein is CASSFLQGDGSPLHF.

This clonotype has a handful of counts. The chain employs TRBV14 and TRBJ2-3; TRBD2 matches at 7 bases. CDR1 and CDR2 from the germline V gene are SGHDN and FVKESK. Trimming removed 3 bases from V and 1 base from J; junction bases left unmatched: 7. The CDR3 covers 16 residues. CDR3 region: CASSHFRAGGTDTQYF. As DNA, the CDR3 is TGTGCCAGCAGCCACTTTCGTGCGGGAGGCACAGATACGCAGTATTTT.

This clonotype was recorded many times. J is TRBJ1-2 and V is TRBV12-3 or TRBV12-4, with a tentative D call TRBD1 (6 bases). This CDR3 region has 16 residues. Trimming stripped 7 bases from V and 6 bases from J, with 24 bases between. The CDR3 DNA reads as TGTGCCAGCACCGTAACCCGGGGGCAGGGGAGAGATGGCTACACCTTC. Translation: CASTVTRGQGRDGYTF.

This clonotype is a singleton in its sample. A read error may explain this, as a much larger clone is one base away. The chain joins TRBV7-8 to TRBJ1-1; TRBD1 aligns across 7 bases. The CDR3 has 18 residues. Germline V CDR1 and CDR2: SGHVS, FQNEAQ. The CDR3 region is CASSRGNTGVKMNTEALF. CDR3 coding DNA: TGTGCCAGCAGCCGTGGTAACACAGGGGTTAAAATGAACACTGAAGCTCTCTTT.

The chain is built from TRBV5-1 and TRBJ2-1; D is perhaps TRBD1 (6 bases). The CDR3 consists of 14 residues. CDR1 and CDR2 (germline): SGHRS, YFSETQ. V was clipped by 7 bases and J by 0 bases, with 11 bases between them. CDR3 bases: TGCGCCAGCCACAGGGCAAGCTCCTACAATGAGCAGTTCTTC. It translates to CASHRASSYNEQFF. Full variable domain (rest looked up from reference TRBV5-1 and TRBJ2-1): KAGVTQTPRYLIKTRGQQVTLSCSPISGHRSVSWYQQTPGQGLQFLFEYFSETQRNKGNFPGRFSGRQFSNSRSEMNVSTLELGDSALYLCASHRASSYNEQFFGPGTRLTVL.

This clonotype was counted at least ten times. This chain connects TRBV4-3 to TRBJ2-7; 7 nucleotides match TRBD2. Germline assignment: CDR1 LGHNA and CDR2 YSLEER. The CDR3 runs to 15 residues. V shed 0 bases, J shed 3 bases, and the junction held 5 bases outside the gene matches. The CDR3 sequence: CASSQDRASGYEQYF. The CDR3 bases are TGCGCCAGCAGCCAAGATCGGGCTAGCGGCTACGAGCAGTACTTC.

For this clonotype: A far larger clone is off by one base, so a read error is likely. This chain uses TRBV11-2 with TRBJ2-1; 7 bases match TRBD2. Germline V lookup: CDR1 SGHAT, CDR2 FQNNGV. The CDR3 has 14 amino acids. CDR3 residues: CDSSQVAGAGEQFF. The DNA of the CDR3 is TGTGACAGCAGCCAAGTGGCGGGAGCAGGTGAGCAGTTCTTC.

In its sample, this clonotype was seen many times. This sequence joins TRBV15 and TRBJ2-7; 9 nucleotides align to TRBD2. J lost 0 bases, V lost 4 bases, and 10 bases had no gene match. The CDR3 has 17 residues. The germline V gene has CDR1 LNHNV and CDR2 YYDKDF (reference sequence). The CDR3 reads CATSTPYLAGISYEQYF. Written as DNA, the CDR3 is TGTGCCACCAGCACGCCTTATCTAGCGGGGATCTCCTACGAGCAGTACTTC.

This clonotype was detected ten times or more. The V gene is TRBV3-1, the J gene TRBJ1-1; D is ambiguous. The germline V and J ends were trimmed by 9 bases and 4 bases, with 9 bases remaining between them. The CDR3 covers 11 residues. CDR1 is LGHDT and CDR2 is YNNKEL in the germline V gene (reference sequence). CDR3 amino acids: CASAMGTEAFF. DNA of the CDR3: TGTGCCAGTGCCATGGGCACTGAAGCTTTCTTT.